This TCR beta chain was captured in a study of T cell responses to AZD1222 COVID-19 vaccine. Study-wide background: Doses given second, at about 4 or about 12 weeks, were pooled. Study observations and caveats: When two AZD1222 doses had been given, Spike-specific TCR breadth and depth rose. The repertoires were collected only after the peak T cell response. The donor cohort was predominantly white British with a female majority, and clonal diversity may have been underestimated.

In regard to this clone: Antigen unknown.

This CDR3 is built from 17 residues. In germline, CDR1 is SGHVS, CDR2 FNYEAQ. Deletions cut 5 bases from V and 1 base from J, with 20 bases between. Profiling relied on immunoSEQ multiplex PCR, and the TCRdb table lists in-frame clones only, not all of them. In the table there are 95,000 to 150,000 clones, 80% to 90% of which are singletons. The sample in question was peripheral blood, obtained on day 0 of AZD1222 vaccination. The receptor was isolated from an adult in good health. The V gene is TRBV7-6, the J gene TRBJ1-1; D may be TRBD1 (6 bases). DNA for the CDR3: TGTGCCAGCAGCACCCTCGGCCAGGGGACGAGGAACACTGAAGCTTTCTTT. This sequence encodes CASSTLGQGTRNTEAFF.